The clone carrying this T cell receptor beta chain was observed a few times. The target antigen is unknown. This entry comes from a study of T-cell reconstitution after alpha-beta-depleted transplantation in children. General observations from the study: After one year, T-cell counts and TCRbeta diversity mostly came from new T cells. Where some patients showed high TCRbeta diversity at day 60, it came from recipient T cells and thymic progenitors that had survived. Alpha-beta T cells about two months after transplant reportedly derived from several hundred expanded graft clones.

Preparing the TCRbeta library involved the use of unique molecular identifiers. TCRdb redid the calling of the PCR reads with MiXCR, one entry per CDR3 protein. There are 610,000 or so distinct CDR3 sequences in the sample; 25% to 30% occur only once, and 36% lies in the top ten. The V gene end was trimmed by 5 bases and the J gene end by 4 bases; junction bases not matched to a gene: 10. In germline, CDR1 is SGHAT, CDR2 FQNNGV. CDR3 length: 16 amino acids. Specimen: PBMCs, collected before TCRalphabeta/CD19-depleted stem cell transplant. The clonotype originates from a boy under two years old with Wiskott-Aldrich syndrome, due to receive a stem cell transplant. The chain recombines TRBV11-2 with TRBJ2-4, with 8 bases fitting TRBD1. This CDR3 is CASSVNPDRVKNIQYF. CDR3 nucleotide sequence: TGTGCCAGCAGCGTAAACCCGGACAGGGTAAAAAACATTCAGTACTTC.